The clone carrying this T cell receptor beta chain has more than one count but fewer than ten. The antigen is unknown. Trimming stripped 6 bases from V and 0 bases from J, with 12 bases between. Per the germline V gene, CDR1 is MNHEY and CDR2 is SMNVEV (reference sequence). The CDR3 has 15 amino acids. Produced via immunoSEQ multiplex PCR; TCRdb's table is partial and in-frame only. Of around 720,000 clones listed, roughly 72% are singletons. The source of the sample is a study of shared clonotypes between healthy human individuals. Study-wide results and limits: Genetic and exposure-history diversity was limited by the small donor number.

The clonotype comes from a woman aged 25 to 45 in good health. Sequenced material: memory CD4+ T cells sorted from blood. Subset indicated: CD45RA-negative fraction. The genes are TRBV27 and TRBJ2-1; D gene unclear. The CDR3 reads CASRRSLSSYNEQFF. CDR3 nucleotide sequence: TGTGCCAGCAGGCGGTCTCTAAGCTCCTACAATGAGCAGTTCTTC.